Reported below is one T cell receptor beta chain. The data were taken from a study of blood T cell repertoires in COVID-19. About the research overall: COVID-19 samples collected from the United States, Italy and Spain covered acute and convalescent phases. T cells, B-cell-depleted T cells, or PBMCs provided the cDNA or gDNA that served as material.

CDR1 KGHSY and CDR2 FQNENV come from the germline V gene. V dropped 4 bases and J dropped 6 bases, with 16 bases sitting between them. The CDR3 contains 14 residues. Clones were read by immunoSEQ multiplex PCR, and TCRdb kept only the in-frame ones, dropping some. The data contain around 150,000 clones, around 77% of them singletons. The receptor comes from a man in his fifties with active or convalescent COVID-19. The chain is built from TRBV16 and TRBJ2-7; D may be TRBD1 (8 bases). Sequenced input: peripheral blood. The chain's CDR3 is CASSPQGGVREQYF. The CDR3 DNA reads as TGTGCCAGCAGCCCACAGGGGGGGGTACGCGAGCAGTACTTC.